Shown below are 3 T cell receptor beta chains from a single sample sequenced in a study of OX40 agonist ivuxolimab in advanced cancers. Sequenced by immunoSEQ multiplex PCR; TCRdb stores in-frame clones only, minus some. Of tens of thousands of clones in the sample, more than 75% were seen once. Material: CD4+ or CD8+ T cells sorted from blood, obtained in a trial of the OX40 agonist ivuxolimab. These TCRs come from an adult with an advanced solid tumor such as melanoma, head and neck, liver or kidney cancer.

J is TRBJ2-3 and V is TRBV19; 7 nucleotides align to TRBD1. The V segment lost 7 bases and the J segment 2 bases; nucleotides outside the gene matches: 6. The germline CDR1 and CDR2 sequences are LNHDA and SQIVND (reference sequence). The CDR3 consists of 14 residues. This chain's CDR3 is CASKWGQSTDTQYF. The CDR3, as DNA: TGTGCCAGTAAATGGGGACAGTCCACAGATACGCAGTATTTT. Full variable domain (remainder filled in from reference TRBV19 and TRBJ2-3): DGGITQSPKYLFRKEGQNVTLSCEQNLNHDAMYWYRQDPGQGLRLIYYSQIVNDFQKGDIAEGYSVSREKKESFPLTVTSAQKNPTAFYLCASKWGQSTDTQYFGPGTRLTVL.

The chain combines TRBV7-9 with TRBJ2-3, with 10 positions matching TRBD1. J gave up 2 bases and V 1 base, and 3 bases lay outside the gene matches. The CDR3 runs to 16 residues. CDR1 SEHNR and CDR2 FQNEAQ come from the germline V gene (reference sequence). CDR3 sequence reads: CASSLETGGITDTQYF. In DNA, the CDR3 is TGTGCCAGCAGCTTAGAGACAGGGGGCATCACAGATACGCAGTATTTT.

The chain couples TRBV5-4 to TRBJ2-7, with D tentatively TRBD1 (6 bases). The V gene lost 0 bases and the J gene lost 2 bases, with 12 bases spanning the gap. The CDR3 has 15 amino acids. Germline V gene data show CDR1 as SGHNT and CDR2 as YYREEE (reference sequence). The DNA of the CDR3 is TGTGCCAGCAGCTTGGTGGCGCAGGGGACCTACGAGCAGTACTTC. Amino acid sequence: CASSLVAQGTYEQYF.